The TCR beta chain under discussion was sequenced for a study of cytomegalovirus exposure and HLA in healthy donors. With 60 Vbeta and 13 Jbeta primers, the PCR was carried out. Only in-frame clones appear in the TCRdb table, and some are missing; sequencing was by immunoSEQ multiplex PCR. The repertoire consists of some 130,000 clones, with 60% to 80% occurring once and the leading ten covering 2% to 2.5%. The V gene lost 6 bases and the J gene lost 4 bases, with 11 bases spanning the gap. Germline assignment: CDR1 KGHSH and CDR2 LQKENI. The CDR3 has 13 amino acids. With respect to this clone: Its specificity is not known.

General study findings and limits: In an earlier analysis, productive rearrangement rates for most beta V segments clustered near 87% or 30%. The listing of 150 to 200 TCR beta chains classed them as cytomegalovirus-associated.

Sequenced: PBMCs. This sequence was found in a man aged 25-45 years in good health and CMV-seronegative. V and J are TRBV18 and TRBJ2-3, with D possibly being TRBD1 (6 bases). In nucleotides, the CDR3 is TGTGCCAGCTCGGTCGGACAGTCAGATACGCAGTATTTT. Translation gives CASSVGQSDTQYF.